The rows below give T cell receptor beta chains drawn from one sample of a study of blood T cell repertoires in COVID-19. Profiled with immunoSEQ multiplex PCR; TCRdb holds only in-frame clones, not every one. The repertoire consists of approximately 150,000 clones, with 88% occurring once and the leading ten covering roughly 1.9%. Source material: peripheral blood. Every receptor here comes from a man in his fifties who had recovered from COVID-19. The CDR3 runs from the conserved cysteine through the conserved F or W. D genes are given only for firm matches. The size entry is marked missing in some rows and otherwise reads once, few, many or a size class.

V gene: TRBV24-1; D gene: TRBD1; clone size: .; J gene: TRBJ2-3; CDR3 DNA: TGTGCCACCAGTGATTCCGGACAGGGCACAGATACGCAGTATTTT; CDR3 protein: CATSDSGQGTDTQYF
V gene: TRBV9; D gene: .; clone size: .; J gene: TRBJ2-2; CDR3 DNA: TGTGCCAGCAGGGGGAGGGGGTCCCCCGGGGAGCTGTTTTTT; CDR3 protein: CASRGRGSPGELFF
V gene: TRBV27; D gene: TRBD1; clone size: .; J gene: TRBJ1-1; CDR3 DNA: TGTGCCAGCAGTTCCCCGTTGGGCAGGGGGCGGACTGAAGCTTTCTTT; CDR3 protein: CASSSPLGRGRTEAFF
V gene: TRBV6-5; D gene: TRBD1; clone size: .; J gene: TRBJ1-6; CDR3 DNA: TGTGCCAGCAGTTACGACAGGGATTCACCCCTCCACTTT; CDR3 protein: CASSYDRDSPLHF
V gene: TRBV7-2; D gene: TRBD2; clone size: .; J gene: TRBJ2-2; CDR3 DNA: TGTGCCAGCAGCTTATTACTAGCGGGACACGGGGAGCTGTTTTTT; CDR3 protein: CASSLLLAGHGELFF
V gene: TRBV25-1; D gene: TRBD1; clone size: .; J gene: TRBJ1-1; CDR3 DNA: TGTGCCAGCAGGGGACAGGGCACTGAAGCTTTCTTT; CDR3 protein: CASRGQGTEAFF
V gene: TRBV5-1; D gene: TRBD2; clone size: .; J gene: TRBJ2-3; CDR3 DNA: TGCGCCAGCAGCGTTCAGGGAGGGGCGCCCGTTACGCAGTATTTT; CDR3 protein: CASSVQGGAPVTQYF
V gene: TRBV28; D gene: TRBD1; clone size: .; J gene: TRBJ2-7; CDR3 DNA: TGTGCCAGCAGTTCCCCCGCCGGGACAGGGGCCTCCTACGAGCAGTACTTC; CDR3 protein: CASSSPAGTGASYEQYF
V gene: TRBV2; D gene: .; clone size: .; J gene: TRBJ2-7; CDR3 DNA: TGTGCCAGCAGGGGGGGGCCCGGCTCCTACGAGCAGTACTTC; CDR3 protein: CASRGGPGSYEQYF
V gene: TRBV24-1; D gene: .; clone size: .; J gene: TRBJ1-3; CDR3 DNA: TGTGCCCCGGGCTCTGGAAACACCATATATTTT; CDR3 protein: CAPGSGNTIYF
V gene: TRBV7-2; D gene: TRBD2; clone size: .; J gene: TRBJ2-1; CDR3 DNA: TGTGCCAGCAGCCTGAGCGGGGACCCTCTCAATGAGCAGTTCTTC; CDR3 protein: CASSLSGDPLNEQFF
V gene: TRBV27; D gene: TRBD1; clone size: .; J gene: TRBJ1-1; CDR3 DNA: TGTGCCAGCAGTTTCAATGACAGGGAGGACACTGAAGCTTTCTTT; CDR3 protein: CASSFNDREDTEAFF
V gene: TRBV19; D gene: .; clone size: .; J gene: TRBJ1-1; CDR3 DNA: TGTGCCAGTAGTATTGACGGGGTGCCGAACACTGAAGCTTTCTTT; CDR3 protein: CASSIDGVPNTEAFF
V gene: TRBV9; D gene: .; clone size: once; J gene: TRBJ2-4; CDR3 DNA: TGTGCCAGCAGCGTAGGGGTTACAGGCAAAAACATTCAGTACTTC; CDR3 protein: CASSVGVTGKNIQYF
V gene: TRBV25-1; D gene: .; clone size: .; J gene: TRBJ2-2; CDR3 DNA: TGTGCCAGTACACGTACCGGGGAGCTGTTTTTT; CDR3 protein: CASTRTGELFF
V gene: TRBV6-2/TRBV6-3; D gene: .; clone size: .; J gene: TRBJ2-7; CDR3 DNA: TGTGCCAGCAGTCACCCTTCGGCAGGCTACGAGCAGTACTTC; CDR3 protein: CASSHPSAGYEQYF
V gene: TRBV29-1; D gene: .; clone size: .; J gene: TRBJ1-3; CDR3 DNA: TGCAGCGTTCACTCTGGAAACACCATATATTTT; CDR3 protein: CSVHSGNTIYF
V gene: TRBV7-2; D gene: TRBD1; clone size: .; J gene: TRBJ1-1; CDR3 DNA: TGTGCCAGCAGCTTAGTCCAGGGGGCTTTGAACACTGAAGCTTTCTTT; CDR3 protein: CASSLVQGALNTEAFF
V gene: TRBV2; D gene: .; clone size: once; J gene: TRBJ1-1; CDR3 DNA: TGTGCCAGCACCGTGCAGGGTGAGAACACTGAAGCTTTCTTT; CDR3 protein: CASTVQGENTEAFF
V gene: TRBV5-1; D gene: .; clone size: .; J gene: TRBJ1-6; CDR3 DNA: TGCGCCAGCAGCTCAGACACGGTGAATAATTCACCCCTCCACTTT; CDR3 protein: CASSSDTVNNSPLHF
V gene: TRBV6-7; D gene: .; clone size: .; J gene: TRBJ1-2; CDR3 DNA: TGTGCCAGCAGTTACTCGAAACTGATTAACTATGGCTACACCTTC; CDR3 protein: CASSYSKLINYGYTF
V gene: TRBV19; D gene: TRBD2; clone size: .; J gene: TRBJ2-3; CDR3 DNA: TGTGCCAGTAGTATGGGTAGCGGGAGCACAGATACGCAGTATTTT; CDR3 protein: CASSMGSGSTDTQYF